The clone carrying this T cell receptor beta chain was seen only a few times. One entry per CDR3 protein results from TCRdb running MiXCR on the RT-PCR reads. Of hundreds of thousands of distinct CDR3 sequences detected, approximately 15% appear once; the ten largest clones hold roughly 3.6%. CDR1 MDHEN and CDR2 SYDVKM come from the germline V gene. With 2 bases clipped from V and 5 bases from J, the junction kept 7 bases outside the gene matches. The CDR3 has 15 amino acids. The receptor comes from a female donor in good health, serving as a healthy control. This chain joins TRBV28 and TRBJ2-7; 9 bases fit TRBD1. Specimen: memory CD4+ T cells from blood. CDR3 in amino acids: CASSLPGQGWNEQYF. The CDR3, as DNA: TGTGCCAGCAGTTTACCGGGACAGGGATGGAACGAGCAGTACTTC.